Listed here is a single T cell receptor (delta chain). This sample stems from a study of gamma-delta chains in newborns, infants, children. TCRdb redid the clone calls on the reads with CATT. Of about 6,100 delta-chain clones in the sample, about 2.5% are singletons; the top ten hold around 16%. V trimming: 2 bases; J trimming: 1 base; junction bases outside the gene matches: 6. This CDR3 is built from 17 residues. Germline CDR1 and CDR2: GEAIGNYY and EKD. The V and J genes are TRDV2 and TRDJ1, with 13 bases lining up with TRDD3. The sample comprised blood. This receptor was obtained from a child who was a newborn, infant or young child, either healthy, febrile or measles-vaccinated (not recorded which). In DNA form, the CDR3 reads TGTGCCTGTGACATACTGGGGGATACGCGGGCCACCGATAAACTCATCTTT. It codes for CACDILGDTRATDKLIF.